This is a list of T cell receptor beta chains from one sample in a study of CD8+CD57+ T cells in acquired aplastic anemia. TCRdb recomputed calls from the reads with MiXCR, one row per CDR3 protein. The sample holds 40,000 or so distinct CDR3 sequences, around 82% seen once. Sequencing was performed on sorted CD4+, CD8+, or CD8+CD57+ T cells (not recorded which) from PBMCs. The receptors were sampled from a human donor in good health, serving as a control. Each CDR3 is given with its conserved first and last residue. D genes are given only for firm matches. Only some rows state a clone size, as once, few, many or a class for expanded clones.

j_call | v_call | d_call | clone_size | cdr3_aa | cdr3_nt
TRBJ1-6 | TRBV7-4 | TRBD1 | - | CASSSGTGQYNSPLHF | TGTGCCAGCAGCTCCGGGACAGGGCAATATAATTCACCCCTCCACTTT
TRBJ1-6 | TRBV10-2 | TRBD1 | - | CASTAIGTGYSPLHF | TGCGCCAGCACCGCGATTGGGACAGGGTACTCACCCCTCCACTTT
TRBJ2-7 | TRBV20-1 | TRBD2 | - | CSARVVGREAEQYF | TGCAGTGCTAGAGTGGTGGGGCGGGAGGCCGAGCAGTACTTC
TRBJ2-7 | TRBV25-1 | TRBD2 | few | CASSGPGLAVSYEQYF | TGTGCCAGCAGTGGTCCGGGACTAGCGGTCTCCTACGAGCAGTACTTC
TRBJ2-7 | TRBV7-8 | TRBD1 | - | CASSFRDRGNEQYF | TGTGCCAGCAGCTTCCGGGACAGGGGAAACGAGCAGTACTTC
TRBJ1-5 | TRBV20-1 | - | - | CSARDQNNQPQHF | TGCAGTGCTAGAGATCAGAACAATCAGCCCCAGCATTTT
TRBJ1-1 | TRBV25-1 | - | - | CASSELDTEAFF | TGTGCCAGCAGTGAATTGGACACTGAAGCTTTCTTC
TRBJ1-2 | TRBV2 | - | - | CASSELTYGYTF | TGTGCCAGCAGTGAACTTACGTATGGCTACACCTTC
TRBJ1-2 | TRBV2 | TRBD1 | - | CASSFGQGVGYTF | TGTGCCAGCAGCTTCGGACAGGGGGTTGGCTACACCTTC
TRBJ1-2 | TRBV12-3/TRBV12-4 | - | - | CASTDRNRLYGYTF | TGTGCCAGCACGGACCGGAACCGCCTGTATGGCTACACCTTC
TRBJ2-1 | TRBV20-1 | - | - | CSASGDEQFF | TGCAGTGCTAGTGGGGATGAGCAGTTCTTC
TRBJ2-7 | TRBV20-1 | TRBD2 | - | CSGLAGGRYEQYF | TGCAGTGGACTAGCGGGGGGACGCTACGAGCAGTACTTC
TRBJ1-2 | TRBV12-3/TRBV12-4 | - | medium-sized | CASSPGPDYGYTF | TGTGCCAGCAGCCCCGGGCCGGACTATGGCTACACCTTC
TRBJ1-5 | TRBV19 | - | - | CASSIGGGGQPQHF | TGTGCCAGTAGTATTGGAGGTGGAGGTCAGCCCCAGCATTTT
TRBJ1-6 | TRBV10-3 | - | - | CAISLDRTNNSPLHF | TGTGCCATCAGCCTGGACAGAACTAATAATTCACCCCTCCACTTT
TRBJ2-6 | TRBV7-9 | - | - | CASRSGANVLTF | TGTGCCTCCCGATCTGGGGCCAACGTCCTGACTTTC
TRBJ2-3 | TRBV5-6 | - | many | CASSYVQGFDTQYF | TGTGCCAGCAGCTACGTGCAGGGGTTCGATACGCAGTATTTT
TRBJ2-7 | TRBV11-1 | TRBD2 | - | CASSPRTSGLGEQYF | TGTGCCAGCAGCCCCCGGACTAGCGGGTTGGGCGAGCAGTACTTC
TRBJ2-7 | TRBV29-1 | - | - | CSVGVYGYEQYF | TGCAGCGTTGGGGTTTACGGATACGAGCAGTACTTC
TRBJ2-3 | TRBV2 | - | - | CASKPGTDTQYF | TGTGCCAGCAAACCAGGAACGGATACGCAGTATTTT
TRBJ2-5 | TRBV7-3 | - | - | CASSLGAGAETQYF | TGTGCCAGCAGCTTAGGGGCAGGGGCGGAGACCCAGTACTTC
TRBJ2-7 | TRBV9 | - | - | CASRLGRGAYEQYF | TGTGCCAGCAGACTAGGCAGGGGGGCCTACGAGCAGTACTTC
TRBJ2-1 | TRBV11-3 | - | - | CAIGRSSYNEQFF | TGTGCCATAGGGCGGTCCTCCTACAATGAGCAGTTCTTC
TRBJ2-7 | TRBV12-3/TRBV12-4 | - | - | CASTAVEKTEQYF | TGTGCCAGCACCGCAGTCGAAAAAACCGAGCAGTACTTC
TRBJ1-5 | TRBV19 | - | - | CASSTIQGNQPQHF | TGTGCCAGTAGTACCATACAGGGAAATCAGCCCCAGCATTTT
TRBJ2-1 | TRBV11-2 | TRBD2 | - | CASSQLAGAYNEQFF | TGTGCCAGCAGCCAGCTAGCGGGGGCGTACAATGAGCAGTTCTTC
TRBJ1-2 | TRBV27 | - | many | CASSLSAGGRGGYTF | TGTGCCAGCAGTTTATCGGCGGGGGGGCGAGGAGGCTACACCTTC
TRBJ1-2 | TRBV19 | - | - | CASGGLGTAFTF | TGTGCCAGTGGAGGGCTTGGGACCGCGTTTACCTTC
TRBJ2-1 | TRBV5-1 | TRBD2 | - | CASSKAGSSYNEQFF | TGCGCCAGCTCTAAAGCGGGGAGCTCCTACAATGAGCAGTTCTTC
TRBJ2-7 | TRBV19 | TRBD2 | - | CASRKLADGSYEQYF | TGTGCCAGTAGAAAACTAGCGGACGGCTCCTACGAGCAGTACTTC
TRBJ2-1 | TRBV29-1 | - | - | CSAQGRGRSGNEQFF | TGCAGCGCCCAGGGACGGGGACGTTCTGGCAATGAGCAGTTCTTC
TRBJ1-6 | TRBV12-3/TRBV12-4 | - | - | CASSFNRVDSPLHF | TGTGCCAGCAGTTTTAACAGGGTAGATTCACCCCTCCACTTT
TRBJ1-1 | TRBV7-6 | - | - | CASSLVIAGTEAFF | TGTGCCAGCAGCTTAGTAATTGCGGGGACTGAAGCTTTCTTT
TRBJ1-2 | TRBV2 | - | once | CASRNGTARHGYTF | TGTGCCAGCAGAAACGGGACTGCGAGGCATGGCTACACCTTC
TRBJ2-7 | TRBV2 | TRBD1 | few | CASSVQGISEQYF | TGTGCCAGCAGTGTACAGGGGATTAGCGAGCAGTACTTC
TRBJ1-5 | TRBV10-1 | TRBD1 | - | CASSERKGQANQPQHF | TGCGCCAGCAGTGAGAGGAAAGGACAGGCTAATCAGCCCCAGCATTTT
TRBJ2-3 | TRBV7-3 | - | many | CASSLMGGATDTQYF | TGTGCCAGCAGCTTAATGGGGGGGGCCACAGATACGCAGTATTTT
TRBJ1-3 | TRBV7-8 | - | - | CASSPGSGNTIYF | TGTGCCAGCAGCCCCGGTTCTGGAAACACCATATATTTT
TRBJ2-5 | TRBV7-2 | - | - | CASSPKETQYF | TGTGCCAGCAGCCCCAAAGAGACCCAGTACTTC
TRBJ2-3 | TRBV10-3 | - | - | CAISESDGGTDTQYF | TGTGCCATCAGTGAGTCCGACGGGGGCACAGATACGCAGTATTTT
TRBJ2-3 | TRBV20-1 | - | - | CSASAVTDTQYF | TGCAGTGCTAGTGCAGTGACAGATACGCAGTATTTT
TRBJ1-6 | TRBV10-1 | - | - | CASSDVRNSPLHF | TGCGCCAGCAGTGATGTCAGGAATTCACCCCTCCACTTT
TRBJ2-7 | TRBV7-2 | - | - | CASSLGPGYEQYF | TGTGCCAGCAGCTTGGGACCGGGCTACGAGCAGTACTTC
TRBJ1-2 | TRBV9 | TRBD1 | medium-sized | CASSGFKQGMGDYGYTF | TGTGCCAGCAGCGGGTTTAAACAGGGGATGGGAGACTATGGCTACACCTTC
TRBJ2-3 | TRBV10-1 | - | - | CASSESMGGDTQYF | TGCGCCAGCAGTGAGTCGATGGGTGGAGATACGCAGTATTTT
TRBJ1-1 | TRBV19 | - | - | CASSTLMNTEAFF | TGTGCCAGTAGTACACTCATGAACACTGAAGCTTTCTTT